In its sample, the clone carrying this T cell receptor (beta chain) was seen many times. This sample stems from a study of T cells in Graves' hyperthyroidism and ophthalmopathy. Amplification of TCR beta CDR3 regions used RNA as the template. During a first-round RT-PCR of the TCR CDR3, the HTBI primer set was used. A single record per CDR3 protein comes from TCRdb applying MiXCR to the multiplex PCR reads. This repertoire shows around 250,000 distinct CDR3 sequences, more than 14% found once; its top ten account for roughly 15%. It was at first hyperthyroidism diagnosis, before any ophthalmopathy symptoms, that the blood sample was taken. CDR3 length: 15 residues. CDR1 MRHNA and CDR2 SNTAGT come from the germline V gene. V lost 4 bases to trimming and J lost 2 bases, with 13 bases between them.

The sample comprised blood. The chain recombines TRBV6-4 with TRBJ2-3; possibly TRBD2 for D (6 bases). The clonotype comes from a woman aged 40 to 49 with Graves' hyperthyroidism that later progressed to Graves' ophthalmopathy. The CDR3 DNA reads TGTGCCAGCAGTGCGGGAGTAGGGTCCACAGATACGCAGTATTTT. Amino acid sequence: CASSAGVGSTDTQYF.